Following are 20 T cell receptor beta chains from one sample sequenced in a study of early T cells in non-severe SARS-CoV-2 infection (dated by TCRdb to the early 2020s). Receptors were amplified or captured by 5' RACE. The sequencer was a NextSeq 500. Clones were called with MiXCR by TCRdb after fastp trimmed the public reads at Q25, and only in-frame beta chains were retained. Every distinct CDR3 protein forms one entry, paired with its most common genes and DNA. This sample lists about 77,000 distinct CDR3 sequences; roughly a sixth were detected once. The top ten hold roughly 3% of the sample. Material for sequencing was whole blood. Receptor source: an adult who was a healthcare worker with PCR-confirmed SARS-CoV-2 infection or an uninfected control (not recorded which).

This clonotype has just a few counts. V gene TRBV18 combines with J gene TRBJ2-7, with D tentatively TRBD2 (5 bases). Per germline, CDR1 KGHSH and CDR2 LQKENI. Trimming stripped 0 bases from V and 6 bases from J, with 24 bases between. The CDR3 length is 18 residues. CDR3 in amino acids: CASSPPRSGDYPNSEQYF. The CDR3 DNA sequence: TGTGCCAGCTCACCACCCCGGTCTGGAGACTACCCCAATTCCGAGCAGTACTTC.

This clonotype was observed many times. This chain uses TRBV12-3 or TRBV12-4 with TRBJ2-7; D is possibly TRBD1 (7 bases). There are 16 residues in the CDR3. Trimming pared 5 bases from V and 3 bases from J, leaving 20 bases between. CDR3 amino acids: CASSRTRAGGHYEQYF. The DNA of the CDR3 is TGTGCCAGCAGTCGAACCAGGGCAGGGGGGCACTACGAGCAGTACTTC.

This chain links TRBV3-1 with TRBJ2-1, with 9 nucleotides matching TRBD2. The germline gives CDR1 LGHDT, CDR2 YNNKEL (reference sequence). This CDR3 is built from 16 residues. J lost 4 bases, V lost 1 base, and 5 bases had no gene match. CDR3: CASSQGLAGIYNEQFF. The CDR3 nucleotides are TGTGCCAGCAGCCAAGGTCTAGCGGGGATATACAATGAGCAGTTCTTC.

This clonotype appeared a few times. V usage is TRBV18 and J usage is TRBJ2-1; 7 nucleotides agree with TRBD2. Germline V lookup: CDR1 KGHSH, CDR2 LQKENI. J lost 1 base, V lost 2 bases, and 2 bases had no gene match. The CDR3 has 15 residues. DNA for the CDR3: TGTGCCAGCTCACCAAGCGGGATTTCCTACAATGAGCAGTTCTTC. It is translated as CASSPSGISYNEQFF. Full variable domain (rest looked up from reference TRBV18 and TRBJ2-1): NAGVMQNPRHLVRRRGQEARLRCSPMKGHSHVYWYRQLPEEGLKFMVYLQKENIIDESGMPKERFSAEFPKEGPSILRIQQVVRGDSAAYFCASSPSGISYNEQFFGPGTRLTVL.

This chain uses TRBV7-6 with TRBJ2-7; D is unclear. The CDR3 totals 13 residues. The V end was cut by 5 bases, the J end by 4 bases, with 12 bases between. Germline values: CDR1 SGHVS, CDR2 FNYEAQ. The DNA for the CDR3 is TGTGCCAGCAGCCCCGGACCGGTTTACGAGCAGTACTTC. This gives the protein CASSPGPVYEQYF. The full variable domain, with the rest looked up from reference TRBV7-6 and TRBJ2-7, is GAGVSQSPRYKVTKRGQDVALRCDPISGHVSLYWYRQALGQGPEFLTYFNYEAQQDKSGLPNDRFSAERPEGSISTLTIQRTEQRDSAMYRCASSPGPVYEQYFGPGTRLTVT.

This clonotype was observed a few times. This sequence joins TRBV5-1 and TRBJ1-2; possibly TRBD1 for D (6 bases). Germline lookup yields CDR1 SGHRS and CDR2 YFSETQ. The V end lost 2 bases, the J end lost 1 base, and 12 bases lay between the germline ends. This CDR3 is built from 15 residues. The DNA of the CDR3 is TGCGCCAGCAGCTTTGCCATAGGGGGTAACTATGGCTACACCTTC. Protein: CASSFAIGGNYGYTF.

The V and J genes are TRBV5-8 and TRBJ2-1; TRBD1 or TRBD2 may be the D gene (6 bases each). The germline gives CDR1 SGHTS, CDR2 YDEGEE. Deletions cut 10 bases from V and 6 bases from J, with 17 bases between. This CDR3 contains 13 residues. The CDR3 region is CAAGTRGGNEQFF. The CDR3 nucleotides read TGTGCCGCCGGGACCAGGGGAGGCAATGAGCAGTTCTTC.

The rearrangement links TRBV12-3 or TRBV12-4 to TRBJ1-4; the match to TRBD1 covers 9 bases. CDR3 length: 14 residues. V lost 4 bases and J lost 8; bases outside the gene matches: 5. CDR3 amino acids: CASSYGTGKEKLFF. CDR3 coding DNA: TGTGCCAGCAGTTACGGGACAGGGAAGGAAAAACTGTTTTTT.

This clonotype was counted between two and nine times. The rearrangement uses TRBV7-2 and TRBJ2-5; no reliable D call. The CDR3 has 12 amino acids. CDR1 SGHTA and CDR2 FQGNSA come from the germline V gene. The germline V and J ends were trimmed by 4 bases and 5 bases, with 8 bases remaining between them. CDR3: CASSSPSETQYF. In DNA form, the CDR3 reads TGTGCCAGCAGCTCGCCAAGTGAGACCCAGTACTTC.

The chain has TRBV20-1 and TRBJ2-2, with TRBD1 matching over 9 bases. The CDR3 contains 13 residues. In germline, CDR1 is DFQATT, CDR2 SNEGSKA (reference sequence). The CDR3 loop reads CSAGTGYTGELFF. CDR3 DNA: TGCAGCGCCGGGACAGGGTACACCGGGGAGCTGTTTTTT.

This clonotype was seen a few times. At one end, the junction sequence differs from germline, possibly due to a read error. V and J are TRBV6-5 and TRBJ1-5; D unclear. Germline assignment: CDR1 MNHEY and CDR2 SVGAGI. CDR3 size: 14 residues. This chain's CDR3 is CASSPTGGNQPQQF. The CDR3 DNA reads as TGTGCCAGCAGCCCAACGGGAGGCAATCAGCCCCAGCAATTT.

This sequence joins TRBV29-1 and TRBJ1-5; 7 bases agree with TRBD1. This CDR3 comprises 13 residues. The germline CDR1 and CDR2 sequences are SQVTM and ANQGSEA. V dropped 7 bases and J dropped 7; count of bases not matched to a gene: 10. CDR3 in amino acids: CSASGTDGQPQHF. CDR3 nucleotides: TGCAGCGCATCTGGGACAGATGGGCAGCCCCAGCATTTT.

CDR3 loop: CASSHELRAISGNTIYF. The CDR3 coding sequence is TGTGCCAGCTCTCACGAGCTCAGGGCCATCTCTGGAAACACCATATATTTT. The gene calls are TRBV18 and TRBJ1-3; maybe TRBD1 (5 bases). The CDR3 is 17 residues long. CDR1 and CDR2 (germline): KGHSH, LQKENI. V was pared by 6 bases and J by 0 bases, with 18 bases between.

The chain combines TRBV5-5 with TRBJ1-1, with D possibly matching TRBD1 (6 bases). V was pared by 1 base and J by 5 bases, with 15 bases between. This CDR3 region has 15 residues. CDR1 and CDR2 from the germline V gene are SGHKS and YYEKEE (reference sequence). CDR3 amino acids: CASSLSTGMGTEAFF. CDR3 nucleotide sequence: TGTGCCAGCAGCTTGAGTACAGGGATGGGTACTGAAGCTTTCTTT.

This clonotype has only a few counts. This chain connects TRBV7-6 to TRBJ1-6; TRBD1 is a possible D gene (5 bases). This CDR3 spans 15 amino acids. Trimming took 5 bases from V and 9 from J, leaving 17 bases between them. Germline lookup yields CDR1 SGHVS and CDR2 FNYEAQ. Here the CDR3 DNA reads TGTGCCAGCAGCGGGGGGTCGACCGCGGCTTCACCCCTCCACTTT. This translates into CASSGGSTAASPLHF.

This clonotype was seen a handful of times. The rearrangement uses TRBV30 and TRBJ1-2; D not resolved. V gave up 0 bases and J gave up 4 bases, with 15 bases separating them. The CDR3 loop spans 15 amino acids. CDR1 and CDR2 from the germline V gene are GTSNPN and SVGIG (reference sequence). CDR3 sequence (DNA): TGTGCCTGGAGTGTAGTCACACCGTTTCGCTATGGCTACACCTTC. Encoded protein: CAWSVVTPFRYGYTF.

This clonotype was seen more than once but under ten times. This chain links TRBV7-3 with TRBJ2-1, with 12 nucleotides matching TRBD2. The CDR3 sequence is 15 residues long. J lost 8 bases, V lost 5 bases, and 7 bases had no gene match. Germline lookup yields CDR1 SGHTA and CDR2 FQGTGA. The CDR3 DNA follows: TGTGCCAGCAGCCTGACTAGCGGGGGTCCCTATGAGCAGTTCTTC. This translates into CASSLTSGGPYEQFF. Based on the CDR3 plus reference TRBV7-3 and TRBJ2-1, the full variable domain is GAGVSQTPSNKVTEKGKYVELRCDPISGHTALYWYRQSLGQGPEFLIYFQGTGAADDSGLPNDRFFAVRPEGSVSTLKIQRTERGDSAVYLCASSLTSGGPYEQFFGPGTRLTVL.

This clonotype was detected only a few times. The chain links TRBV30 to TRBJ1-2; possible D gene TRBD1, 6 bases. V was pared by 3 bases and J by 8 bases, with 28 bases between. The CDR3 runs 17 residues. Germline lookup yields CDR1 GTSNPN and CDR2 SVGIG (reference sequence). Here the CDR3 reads CAWRPPPTGLRGWGYTF. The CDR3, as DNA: TGTGCCTGGAGGCCCCCCCCCACAGGGTTACGGGGATGGGGCTACACCTTC.

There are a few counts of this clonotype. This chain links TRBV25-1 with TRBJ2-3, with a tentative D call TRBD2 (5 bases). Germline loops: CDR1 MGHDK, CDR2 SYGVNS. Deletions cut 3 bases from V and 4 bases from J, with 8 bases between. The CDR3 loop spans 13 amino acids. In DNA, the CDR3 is TGTGCCAGCAGTGAGGGCGGGTCAGATACGCAGTATTTT. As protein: CASSEGGSDTQYF.

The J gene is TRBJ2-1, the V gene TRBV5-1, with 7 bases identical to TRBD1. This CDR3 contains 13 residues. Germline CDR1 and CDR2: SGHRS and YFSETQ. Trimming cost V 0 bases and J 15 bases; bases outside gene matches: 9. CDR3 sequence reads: CASSLAGQVEGFF. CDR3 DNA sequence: TGCGCCAGCAGCTTGGCCGGACAGGTCGAGGGGTTCTTC.